This TCR beta chain was identified during a study of T cell repertoires in cytomegalovirus infection. Broader study findings: The ex vivo response was dominated by HLA-C-restricted CMV-specific TCR beta clonotypes. CMV carriers having the relevant HLA were flagged by cumulative public TCR beta family frequency.

The CDR3 is made up of 15 amino acids. With 0 bases removed from V and 5 bases from J, the gap between germline ends came to 14 bases. In germline, CDR1 is SGDLS, CDR2 YYNGEE. Turning to this clonotype: Its antigen is unidentified.

TCRdb independently ran MiXCR on the reads; one entry per CDR3 protein. The sample lists about 530,000 distinct CDR3 sequences, 26% occurring once. Sequenced sample: PBMCs. The TCR comes from a human donor in good health (CMV status not recorded). Some clones in this sample may be carry-over from other donors' samples. The chain couples TRBV9 to TRBJ2-5, with D perhaps being TRBD1 or TRBD2 (6 bases each). CDR3 loop: CASSVGARGRETQYF. CDR3 coding DNA: TGTGCCAGCAGCGTAGGCGCTCGGGGGCGCGAGACCCAGTACTTC.